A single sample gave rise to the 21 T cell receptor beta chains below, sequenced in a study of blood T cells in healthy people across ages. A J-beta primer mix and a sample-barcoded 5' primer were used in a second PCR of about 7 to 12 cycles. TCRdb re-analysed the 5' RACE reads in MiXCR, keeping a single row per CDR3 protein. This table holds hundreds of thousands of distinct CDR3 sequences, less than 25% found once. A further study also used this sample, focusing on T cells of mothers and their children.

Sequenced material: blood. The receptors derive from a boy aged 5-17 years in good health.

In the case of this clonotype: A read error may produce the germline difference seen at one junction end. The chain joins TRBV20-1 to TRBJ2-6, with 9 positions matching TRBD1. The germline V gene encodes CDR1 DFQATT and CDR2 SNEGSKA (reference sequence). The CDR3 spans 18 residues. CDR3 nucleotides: TGCAGTGCTAGGCTTTCGGGACAGGGATCATCTGGGGCCAACGTCCCGACTTTC. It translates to CSARLSGQGSSGANVPTF.

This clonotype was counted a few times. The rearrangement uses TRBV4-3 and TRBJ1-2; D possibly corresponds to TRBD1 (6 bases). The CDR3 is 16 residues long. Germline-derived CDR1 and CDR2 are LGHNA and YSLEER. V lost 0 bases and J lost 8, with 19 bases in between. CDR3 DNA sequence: TGCGCCAGCAGCCAAGATCGGCTCGGGGGCGCCGGGGGCTACACCTTC. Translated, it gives CASSQDRLGGAGGYTF.

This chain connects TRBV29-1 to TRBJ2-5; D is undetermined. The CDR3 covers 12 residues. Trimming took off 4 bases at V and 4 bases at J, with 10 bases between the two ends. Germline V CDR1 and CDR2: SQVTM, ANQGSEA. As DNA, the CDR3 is TGCAGCGTTGTATTTAGTTCAGAGACCCAGTACTTC. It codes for CSVVFSSETQYF.

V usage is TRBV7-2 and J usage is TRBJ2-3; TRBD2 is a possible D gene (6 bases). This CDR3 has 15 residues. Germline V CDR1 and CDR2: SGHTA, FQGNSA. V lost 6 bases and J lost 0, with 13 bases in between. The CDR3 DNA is TGTGCCAGCAGACCGGGGCGGGGTAGCACAGATACGCAGTATTTT. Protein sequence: CASRPGRGSTDTQYF.

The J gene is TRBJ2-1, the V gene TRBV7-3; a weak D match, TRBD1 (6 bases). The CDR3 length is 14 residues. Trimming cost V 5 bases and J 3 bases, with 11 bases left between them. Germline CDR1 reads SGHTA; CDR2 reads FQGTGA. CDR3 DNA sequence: TGTGCCAGCAGCCCTATACAGGGCTACAATGAGCAGTTCTTC. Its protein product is CASSPIQGYNEQFF.

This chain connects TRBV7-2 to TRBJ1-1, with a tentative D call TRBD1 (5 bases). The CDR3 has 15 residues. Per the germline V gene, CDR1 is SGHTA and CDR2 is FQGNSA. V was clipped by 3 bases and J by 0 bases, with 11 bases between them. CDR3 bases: TGTGCCAGCAGCTTGTACCCGGGGGTGAACACTGAAGCTTTCTTT. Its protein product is CASSLYPGVNTEAFF. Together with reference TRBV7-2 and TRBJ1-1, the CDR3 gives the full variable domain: GAGVSQSPSNKVTEKGKDVELRCDPISGHTALYWYRQSLGQGLEFLIYFQGNSAPDKSGLPSDRFSAERTGGSVSTLTIQRTQQEDSAVYLCASSLYPGVNTEAFFGQGTRLTVV.

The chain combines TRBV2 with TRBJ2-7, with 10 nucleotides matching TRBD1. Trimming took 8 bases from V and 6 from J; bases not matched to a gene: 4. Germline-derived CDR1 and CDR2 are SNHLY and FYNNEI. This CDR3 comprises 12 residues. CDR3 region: CASAWTGGEQYF. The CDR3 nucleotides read TGTGCCAGCGCTTGGACAGGGGGCGAGCAGTACTTC.

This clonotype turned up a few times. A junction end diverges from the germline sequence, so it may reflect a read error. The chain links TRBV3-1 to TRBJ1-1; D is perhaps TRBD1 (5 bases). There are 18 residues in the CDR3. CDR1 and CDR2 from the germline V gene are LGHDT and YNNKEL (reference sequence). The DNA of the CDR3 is TGTGCCAGCAGCCAAGATTTCTCGGGGCGACTTAGTAAGACTGGAGCTTTCTTT. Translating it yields CASSQDFSGRLSKTGAFF.

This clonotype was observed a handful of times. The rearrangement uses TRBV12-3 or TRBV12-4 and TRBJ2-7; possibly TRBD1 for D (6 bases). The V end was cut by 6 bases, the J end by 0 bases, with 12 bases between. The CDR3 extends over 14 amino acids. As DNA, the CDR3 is TGTGCCAGCAGCCGGTCGGACAGCTCCTACGAGCAGTACTTC. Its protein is CASSRSDSSYEQYF.

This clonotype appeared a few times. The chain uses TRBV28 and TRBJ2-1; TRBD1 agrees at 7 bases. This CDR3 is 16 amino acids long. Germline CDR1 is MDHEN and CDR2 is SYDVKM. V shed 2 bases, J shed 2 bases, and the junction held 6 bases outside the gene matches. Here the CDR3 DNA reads TGTGCCAGCAGTTTAGTGGGACAGCTAACCTACAATGAGCAGTTCTTC. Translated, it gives CASSLVGQLTYNEQFF.

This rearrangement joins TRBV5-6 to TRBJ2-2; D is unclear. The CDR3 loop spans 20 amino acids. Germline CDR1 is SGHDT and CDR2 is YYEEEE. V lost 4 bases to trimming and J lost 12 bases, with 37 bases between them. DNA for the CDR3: TGTGCCAGCAGCGTAACCTTAGCCTTCTTCGACGTGGGGTCTGGTTTGAAGCTGTTTTTT. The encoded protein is CASSVTLAFFDVGSGLKLFF. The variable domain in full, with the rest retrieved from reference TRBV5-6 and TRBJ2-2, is DAGVTQSPTHLIKTRGQQVTLRCSPKSGHDTVSWYQQALGQGPQFIFQYYEEEERQRGNFPDRFSGHQFPNYSSELNVNALLLGDSALYLCASSVTLAFFDVGSGLKLFFGEGSRLTVL.

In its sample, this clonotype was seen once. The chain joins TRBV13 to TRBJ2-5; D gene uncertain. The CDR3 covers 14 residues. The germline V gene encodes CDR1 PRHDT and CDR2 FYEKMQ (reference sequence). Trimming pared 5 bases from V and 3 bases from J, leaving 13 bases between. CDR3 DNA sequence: TGTGCCAGCAGCGCGGTCGATACTGAAGAGACCCAGTACTTC. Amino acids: CASSAVDTEETQYF. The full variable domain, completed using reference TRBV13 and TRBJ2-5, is AAGVIQSPRHLIKEKRETATLKCYPIPRHDTVYWYQQGPGQDPQFLISFYEKMQSDKGSIPDRFSAQQFSDYHSELNMSSLELGDSALYFCASSAVDTEETQYFGPGTRLLVL.

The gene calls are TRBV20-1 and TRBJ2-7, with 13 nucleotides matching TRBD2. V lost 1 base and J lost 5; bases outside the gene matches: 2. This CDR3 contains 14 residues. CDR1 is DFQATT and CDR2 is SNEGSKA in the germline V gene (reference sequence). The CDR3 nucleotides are TGCAGTGCTAGAGTAGGACTAGCGGGAGACGAGCAGTACTTC. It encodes CSARVGLAGDEQYF.

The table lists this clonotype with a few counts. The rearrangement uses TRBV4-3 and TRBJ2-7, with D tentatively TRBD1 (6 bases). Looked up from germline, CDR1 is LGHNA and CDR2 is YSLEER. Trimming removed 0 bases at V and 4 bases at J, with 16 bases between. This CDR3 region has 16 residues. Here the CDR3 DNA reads TGCGCCAGCAGCCAAGATGGGGGCGATTCCCCTTACGAGCAGTACTTC. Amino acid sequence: CASSQDGGDSPYEQYF.

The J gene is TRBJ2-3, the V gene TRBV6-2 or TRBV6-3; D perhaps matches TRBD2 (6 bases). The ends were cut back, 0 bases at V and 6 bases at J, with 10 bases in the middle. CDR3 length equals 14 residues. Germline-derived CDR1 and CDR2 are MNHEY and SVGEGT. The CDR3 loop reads CASSYSAGRDTQYF. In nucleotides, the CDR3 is TGTGCCAGCAGTTACTCGGCGGGACGGGATACGCAGTATTTT.

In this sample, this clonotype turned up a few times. CDR3 sequence (DNA): TGTGCCAGCAGTTTATCAGGAGGGAGTAGCACAGATACGCAGTATTTT. Protein: CASSLSGGSSTDTQYF. The chain employs TRBV12-3 or TRBV12-4 and TRBJ2-3, with D tentatively TRBD2 (6 bases). Trimming took off 2 bases at V and 0 bases at J, with 12 bases between the two ends. This CDR3 has 16 residues.

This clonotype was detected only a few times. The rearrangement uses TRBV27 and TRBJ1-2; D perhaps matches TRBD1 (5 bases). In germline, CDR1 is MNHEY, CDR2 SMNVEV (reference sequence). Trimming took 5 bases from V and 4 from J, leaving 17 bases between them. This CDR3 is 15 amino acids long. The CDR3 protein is CASSPRWGDLYGYTF. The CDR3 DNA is TGTGCCAGCAGTCCGAGGTGGGGGGACCTCTATGGCTACACCTTC.

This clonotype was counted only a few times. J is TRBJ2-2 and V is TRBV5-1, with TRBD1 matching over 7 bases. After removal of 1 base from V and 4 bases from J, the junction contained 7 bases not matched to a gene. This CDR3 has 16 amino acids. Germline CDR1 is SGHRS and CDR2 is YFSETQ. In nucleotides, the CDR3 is TGCGCCAGCAGCTTGATTCAGGGGGATGGCACCGGGGAGCTGTTTTTT. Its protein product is CASSLIQGDGTGELFF.

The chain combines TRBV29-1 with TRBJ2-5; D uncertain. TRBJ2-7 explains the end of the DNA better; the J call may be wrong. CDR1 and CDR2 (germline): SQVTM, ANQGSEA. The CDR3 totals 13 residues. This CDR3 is CSVGLKAAYEQYF. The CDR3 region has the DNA TGCAGCGTAGGGCTAAAGGCAGCCTACGAGCAGTACTTC.

CDR3 sequence reads: CASSQGDSYEQYF. CDR3 in DNA: TGTGCCAGCAGCCAGGGGGACAGCTACGAGCAGTACTTC. The J gene is TRBJ2-7, the V gene TRBV3-1, with 7 bases fitting TRBD1. Germline values: CDR1 LGHDT, CDR2 YNNKEL (reference sequence). J was trimmed by 3 bases and V by 3 bases; bases with no gene match: 2. There are 13 residues in the CDR3.

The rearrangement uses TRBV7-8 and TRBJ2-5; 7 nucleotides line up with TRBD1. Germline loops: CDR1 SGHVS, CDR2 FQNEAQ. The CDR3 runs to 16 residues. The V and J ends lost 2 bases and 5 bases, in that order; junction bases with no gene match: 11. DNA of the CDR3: TGTGCCAGCAGCTTACATTTCGAGGGGGCGCGGGAGACCCAGTACTTC. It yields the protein CASSLHFEGARETQYF.